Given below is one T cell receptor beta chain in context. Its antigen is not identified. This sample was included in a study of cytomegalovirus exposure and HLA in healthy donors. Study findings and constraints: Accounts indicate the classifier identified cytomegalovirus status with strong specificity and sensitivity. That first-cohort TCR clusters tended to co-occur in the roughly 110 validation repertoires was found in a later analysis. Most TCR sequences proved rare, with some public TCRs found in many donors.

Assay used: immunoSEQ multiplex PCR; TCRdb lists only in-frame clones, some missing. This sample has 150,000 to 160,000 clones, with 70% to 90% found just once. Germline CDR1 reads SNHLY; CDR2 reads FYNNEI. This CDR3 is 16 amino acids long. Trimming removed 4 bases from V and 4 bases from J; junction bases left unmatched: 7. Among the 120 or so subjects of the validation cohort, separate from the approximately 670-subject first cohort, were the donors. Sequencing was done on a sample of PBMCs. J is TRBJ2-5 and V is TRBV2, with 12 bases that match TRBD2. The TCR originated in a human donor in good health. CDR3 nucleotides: TGTGCCAGCAGTGTAGGGCTAGCGGGAGGGGTAGAGACCCAGTACTTC. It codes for CASSVGLAGGVETQYF.